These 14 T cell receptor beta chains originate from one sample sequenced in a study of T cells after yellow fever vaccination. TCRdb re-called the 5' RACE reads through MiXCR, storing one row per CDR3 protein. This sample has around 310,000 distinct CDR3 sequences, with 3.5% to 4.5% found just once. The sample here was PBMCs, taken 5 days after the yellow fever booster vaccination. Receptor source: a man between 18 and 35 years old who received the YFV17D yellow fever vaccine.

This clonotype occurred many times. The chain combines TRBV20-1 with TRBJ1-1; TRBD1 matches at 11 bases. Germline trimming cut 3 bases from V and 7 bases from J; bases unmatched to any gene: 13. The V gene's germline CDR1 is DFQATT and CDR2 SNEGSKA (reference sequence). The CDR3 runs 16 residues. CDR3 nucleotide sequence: TGCAGTGCTAGCCCCGGACAGGGGGCCTCTAGTGGTGAAGCTTTCTTT. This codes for CSASPGQGASSGEAFF.

CDR3 nucleotide sequence: TGTGCCAGCTCACCAGGGACAGCGGGTGAAAAACTGTTTTTT. It specifies CASSPGTAGEKLFF. The V and J genes are TRBV18 and TRBJ1-4, with 7 bases fitting TRBD1. The junction had 4 bases not matched to a gene; V was cut back by 2 bases and J by 7 bases. This CDR3 has 14 amino acids. The germline gives CDR1 KGHSH, CDR2 LQKENI.

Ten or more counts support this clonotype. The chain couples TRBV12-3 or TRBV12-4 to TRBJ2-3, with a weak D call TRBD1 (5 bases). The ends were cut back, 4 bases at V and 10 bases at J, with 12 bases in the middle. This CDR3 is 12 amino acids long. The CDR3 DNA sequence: TGTGCCAGCAGTTCCAGGGTGGCGGCGCAGTATTTT. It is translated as CASSSRVAAQYF.

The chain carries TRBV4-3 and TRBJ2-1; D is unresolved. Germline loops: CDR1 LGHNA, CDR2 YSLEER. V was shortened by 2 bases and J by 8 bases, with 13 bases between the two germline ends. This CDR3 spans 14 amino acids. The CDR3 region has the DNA TGCGCCAGCAGCCAAAGGACGACCCTTCATGAGCAGTTCTTC. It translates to CASSQRTTLHEQFF.

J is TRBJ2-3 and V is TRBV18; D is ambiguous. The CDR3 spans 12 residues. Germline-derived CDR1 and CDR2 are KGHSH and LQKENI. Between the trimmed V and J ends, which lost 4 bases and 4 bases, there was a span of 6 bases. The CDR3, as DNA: TGTGCCAGCTCACTAAAGCCAGATACGCAGTATTTT. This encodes CASSLKPDTQYF.

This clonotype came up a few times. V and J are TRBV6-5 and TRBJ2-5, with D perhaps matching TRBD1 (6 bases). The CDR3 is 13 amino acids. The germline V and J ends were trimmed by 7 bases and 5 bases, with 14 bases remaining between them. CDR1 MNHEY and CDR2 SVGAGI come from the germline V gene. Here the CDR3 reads CASTFPGDETQYF. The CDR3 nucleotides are TGTGCCAGCACCTTCCCAGGGGATGAGACCCAGTACTTC.

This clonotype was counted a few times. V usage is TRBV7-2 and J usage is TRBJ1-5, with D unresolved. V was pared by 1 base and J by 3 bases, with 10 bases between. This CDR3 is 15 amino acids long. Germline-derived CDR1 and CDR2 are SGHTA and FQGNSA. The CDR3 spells CASSLVGWDNQPQHF. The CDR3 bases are TGTGCCAGCAGCTTAGTTGGATGGGACAATCAGCCCCAGCATTTT.

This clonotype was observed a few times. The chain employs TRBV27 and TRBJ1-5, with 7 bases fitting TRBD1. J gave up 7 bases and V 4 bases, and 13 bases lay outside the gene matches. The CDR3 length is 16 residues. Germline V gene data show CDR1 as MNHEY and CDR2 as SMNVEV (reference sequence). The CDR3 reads CASSSFGRGAWQPQHF. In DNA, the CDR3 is TGTGCCAGCAGTTCCTTTGGCAGGGGGGCTTGGCAGCCCCAGCATTTT.

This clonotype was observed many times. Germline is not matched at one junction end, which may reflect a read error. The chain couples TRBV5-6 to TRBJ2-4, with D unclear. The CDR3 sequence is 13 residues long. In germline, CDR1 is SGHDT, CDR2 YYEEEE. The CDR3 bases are TGTGCCAGCAGCTTGTGGGCCAGAAACATTCAGTACTTC. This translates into CASSLWARNIQYF. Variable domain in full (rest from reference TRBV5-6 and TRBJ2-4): DAGVTQSPTHLIKTRGQQVTLRCSPKSGHDTVSWYQQALGQGPQFIFQYYEEEERQRGNFPDRFSGHQFPNYSSELNVNALLLGDSALYLCASSLWARNIQYFGAGTRLSVL.

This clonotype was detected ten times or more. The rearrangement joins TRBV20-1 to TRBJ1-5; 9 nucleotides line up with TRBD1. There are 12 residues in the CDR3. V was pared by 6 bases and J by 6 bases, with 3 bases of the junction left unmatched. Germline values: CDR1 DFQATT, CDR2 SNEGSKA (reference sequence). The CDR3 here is CSAGTGTQPQHF. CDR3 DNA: TGCAGTGCCGGGACAGGGACTCAGCCCCAGCATTTT.

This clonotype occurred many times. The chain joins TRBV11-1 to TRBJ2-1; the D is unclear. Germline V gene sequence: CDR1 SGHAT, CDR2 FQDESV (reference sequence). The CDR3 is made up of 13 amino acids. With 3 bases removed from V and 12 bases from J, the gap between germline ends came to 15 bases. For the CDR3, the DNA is TGTGCCAGCAGCTTCCTAGGGATGACCCGGCAGTTCTTC. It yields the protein CASSFLGMTRQFF.

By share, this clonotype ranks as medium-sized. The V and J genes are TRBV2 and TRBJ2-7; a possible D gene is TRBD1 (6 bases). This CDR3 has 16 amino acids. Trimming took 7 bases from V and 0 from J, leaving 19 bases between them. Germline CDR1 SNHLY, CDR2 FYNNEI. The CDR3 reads CASTFGQGTSSYEQYF. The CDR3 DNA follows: TGTGCCAGCACCTTCGGGCAGGGGACGAGCTCCTACGAGCAGTACTTC.

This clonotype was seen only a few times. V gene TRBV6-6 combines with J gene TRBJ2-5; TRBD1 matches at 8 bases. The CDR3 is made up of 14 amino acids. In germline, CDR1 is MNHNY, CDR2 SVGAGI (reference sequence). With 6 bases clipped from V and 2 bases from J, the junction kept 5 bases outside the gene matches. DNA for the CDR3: TGTGCCAGCAGACGAGACAGGGGTCAAGAGACCCAGTACTTC. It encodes CASRRDRGQETQYF.

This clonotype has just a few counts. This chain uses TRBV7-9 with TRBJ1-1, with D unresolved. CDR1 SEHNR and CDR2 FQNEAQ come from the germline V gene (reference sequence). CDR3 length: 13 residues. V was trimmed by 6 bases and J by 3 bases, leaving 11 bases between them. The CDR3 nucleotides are TGTGCCAGCAGGTCCCATGGGGACACTGAAGCTTTCTTT. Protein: CASRSHGDTEAFF.